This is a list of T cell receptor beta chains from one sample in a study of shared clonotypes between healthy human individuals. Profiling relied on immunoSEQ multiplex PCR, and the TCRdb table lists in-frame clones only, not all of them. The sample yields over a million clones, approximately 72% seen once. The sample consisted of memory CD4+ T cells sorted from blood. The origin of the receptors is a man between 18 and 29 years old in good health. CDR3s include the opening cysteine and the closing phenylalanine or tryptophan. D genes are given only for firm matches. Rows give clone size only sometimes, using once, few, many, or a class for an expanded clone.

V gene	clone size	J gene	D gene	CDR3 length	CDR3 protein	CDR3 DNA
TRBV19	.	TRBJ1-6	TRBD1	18	CASSIYSRQGAPGSPLHF	TGTGCCAGTAGTATATACTCTCGACAGGGGGCGCCGGGTTCACCCCTCCACTTT
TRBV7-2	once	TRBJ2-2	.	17	CASTIPNTPFEGGELFF	TGTGCCAGCACCATACCAAATACTCCGTTCGAAGGCGGGGAGCTGTTTTTT
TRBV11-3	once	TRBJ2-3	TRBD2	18	CASSDSGGGKASTDTQYF	TGTGCCAGCAGCGACAGCGGCGGGGGGAAAGCTAGCACAGATACGCAGTATTTT
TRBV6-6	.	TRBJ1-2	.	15	CASSPEGRANYGYTF	TGTGCCAGCAGTCCCGAGGGGCGAGCTAACTATGGCTACACCTTC
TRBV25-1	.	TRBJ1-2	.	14	CASSAGLTNYGYTF	TGTGCCAGCAGTGCCGGGCTTACAAACTATGGCTACACCTTC
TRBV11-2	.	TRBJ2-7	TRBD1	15	CASRQGGQRGYEQYF	TGTGCCAGCAGACAGGGGGGCCAACGGGGCTACGAGCAGTACTTC
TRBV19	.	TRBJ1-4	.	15	CASSPQGTANEKLFF	TGTGCCAGTAGCCCCCAGGGGACGGCTAATGAAAAACTGTTTTTT
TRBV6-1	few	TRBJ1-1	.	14	CASSVGGSNTEAFF	TGTGCCAGCAGTGTGGGCGGGAGTAACACTGAAGCTTTCTTT
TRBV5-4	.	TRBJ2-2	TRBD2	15	CASSSGLTNTGELFF	TGTGCCAGCAGCTCGGGACTAACGAACACCGGGGAGCTGTTTTTT
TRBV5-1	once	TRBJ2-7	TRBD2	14	CASSSTSGIYEQYF	TGCGCCAGCAGCTCAACTAGCGGAATCTACGAGCAGTACTTC
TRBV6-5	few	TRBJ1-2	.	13	CASRRGSDYGYTF	TGTGCCAGCAGAAGGGGGAGCGACTATGGCTACACCTTC
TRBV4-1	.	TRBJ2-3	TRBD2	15	CASTWAAGVKDTQYF	TGCGCCAGCACTTGGGCCGCGGGAGTGAAAGATACGCAGTATTTT
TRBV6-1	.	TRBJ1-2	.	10	CASRLSGYTF	TGTGCCAGCAGACTTTCCGGCTACACCTTC
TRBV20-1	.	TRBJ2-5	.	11	CSAFNGETQYF	TGCAGTGCTTTTAACGGGGAGACCCAGTACTTC
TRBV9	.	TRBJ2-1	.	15	CASSGEVGFYNEQFF	TGTGCCAGCAGCGGTGAGGTAGGCTTCTACAATGAGCAGTTCTTC
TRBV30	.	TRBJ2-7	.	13	CAWKRQQDWGQYF	TGTGCCTGGAAAAGGCAGCAGGATTGGGGGCAGTACTTC
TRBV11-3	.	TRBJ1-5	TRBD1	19	CASSLRTGGIGYSNQPQHF	TGTGCCAGCAGCTTAAGGACAGGGGGCATTGGATATAGCAATCAGCCCCAGCATTTT